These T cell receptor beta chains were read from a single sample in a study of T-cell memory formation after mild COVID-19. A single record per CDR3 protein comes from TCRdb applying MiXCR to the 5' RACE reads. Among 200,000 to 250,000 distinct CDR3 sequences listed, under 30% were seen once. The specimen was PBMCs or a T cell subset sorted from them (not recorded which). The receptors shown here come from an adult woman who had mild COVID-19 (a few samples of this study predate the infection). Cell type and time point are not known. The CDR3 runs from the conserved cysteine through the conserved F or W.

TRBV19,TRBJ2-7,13,CASSKTGLYEQYF
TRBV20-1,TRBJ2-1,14,CSARPGTAINEQFF
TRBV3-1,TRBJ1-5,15,CASSQAWASHQPQHF
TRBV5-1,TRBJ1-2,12,CASSLVDSGYTF
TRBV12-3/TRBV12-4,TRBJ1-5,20,CASNIFLSTGGPYSNQPQHF
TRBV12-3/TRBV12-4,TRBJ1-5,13,CASRGGSNQPQHF
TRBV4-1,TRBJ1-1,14,CASSLGLGNTEAFF
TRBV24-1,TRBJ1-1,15,CATRGPQDGNTEAFF
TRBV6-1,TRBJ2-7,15,CASSSRVAGSYEQYF
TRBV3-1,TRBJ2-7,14,CASSQLDISGGQYF
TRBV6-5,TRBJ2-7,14,CASGPLAGAYEQYF
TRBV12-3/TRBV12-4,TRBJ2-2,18,CASSLFYGQYGHTGELFF
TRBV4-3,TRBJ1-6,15,CASSQDRVYNSPLHF
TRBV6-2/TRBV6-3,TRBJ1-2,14,CASSYPTGAYGYTF
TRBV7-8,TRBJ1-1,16,CASSLAVQGRNTEAFF
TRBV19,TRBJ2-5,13,CASSSGLGETQYF
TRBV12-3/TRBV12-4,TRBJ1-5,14,CASSLDRVPQPQHF
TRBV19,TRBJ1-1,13,CASRTDRNTEAFF
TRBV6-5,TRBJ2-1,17,CASSYRLAGGPSNEQFF
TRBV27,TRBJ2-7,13,CASSFSGVYEQYF
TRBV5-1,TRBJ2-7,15,CASSFGTGGGDEQYF
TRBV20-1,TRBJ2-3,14,CSARGRAGADTQYF
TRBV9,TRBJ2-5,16,CASSVGAGGAQETQYF
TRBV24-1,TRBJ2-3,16,CATSETSGGSTDTQYF
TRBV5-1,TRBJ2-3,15,CASTGGAGATDTQYF
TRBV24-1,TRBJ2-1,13,CATSVGSYNEQFF
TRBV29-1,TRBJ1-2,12,CSVEIGLGGYTF
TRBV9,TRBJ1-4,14,CASSVSGVGEKLFF
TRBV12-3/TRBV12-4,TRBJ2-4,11,CASSLGGIQYF
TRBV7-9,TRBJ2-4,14,CASSTDRTENIQYF
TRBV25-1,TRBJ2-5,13,CASTETGGETQYF
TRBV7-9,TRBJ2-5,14,CASSLASRKETQYF
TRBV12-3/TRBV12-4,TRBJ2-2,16,CASSLGGLARAGELFF
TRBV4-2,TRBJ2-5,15,CASSHKALAVETQYF
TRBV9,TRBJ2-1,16,CASSSRTSGVRNEQFF
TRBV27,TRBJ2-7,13,CASSLVADYEQYF
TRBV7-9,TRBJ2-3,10,CASSADTQYF
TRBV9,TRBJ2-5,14,CASSTPGGGETQYF
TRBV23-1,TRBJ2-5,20,CASSQGTPGGKRLVAETQYF
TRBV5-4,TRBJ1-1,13,CASSFARGAEAFF
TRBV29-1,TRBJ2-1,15,CSVEGHPSSYNEQFF
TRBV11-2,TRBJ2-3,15,CASSSWDSSTDTQYF
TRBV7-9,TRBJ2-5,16,CASSVTWTSGEETQYF
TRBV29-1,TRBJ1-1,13,CSVERTVNTEAFF
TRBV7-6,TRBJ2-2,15,CASSLAITGTGELFF
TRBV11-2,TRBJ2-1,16,CASSFIAGSSYNEQFF
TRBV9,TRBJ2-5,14,CASSVVDREETQYF
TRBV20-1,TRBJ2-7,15,CSAASTGTGSYEQYF
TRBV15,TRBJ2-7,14,CATSSDRGLVEQYF
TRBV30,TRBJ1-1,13,CAWSVQLNTEAFF
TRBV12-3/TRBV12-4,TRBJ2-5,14,CASRPIAGGETQYF
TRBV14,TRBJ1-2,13,CASSPRLTDGYTF